The next 10 T cell receptor beta chains were all read from a single sample in a study of identical twins. TCRdb reprocessed the 5' RACE reads with MiXCR, giving one entry per CDR3 protein. The repertoire holds about 250,000 distinct CDR3 sequences, over 12% seen once, with approximately 10% in the top ten. The sample taken for sequencing was memory (CD45RO+) T cells sorted from blood. The receptor source for this set is a young woman in good health.

The V gene is TRBV15, the J gene TRBJ1-5; D call uncertain. The CDR3 contains 14 residues. Germline loops: CDR1 LNHNV, CDR2 YYDKDF (reference sequence). V was pared by 4 bases and J by 3 bases, with 10 bases between. DNA of the CDR3: TGTGCCACCAGCAAGACGGGCCTCAATCAGCCCCAGCATTTT. Its translation: CATSKTGLNQPQHF. The full variable domain, rest sourced from reference TRBV15 and TRBJ1-5, is DAMVIQNPRYQVTQFGKPVTLSCSQTLNHNVMYWYQQKSSQAPKLLFHYYDKDFNNEADTPDNFQSRRPNTSFCFLDIRSPGLGDTAMYLCATSKTGLNQPQHFGDGTRLSIL.

The J gene is TRBJ2-5, the V gene TRBV20-1; 9 bases are shared with TRBD1. V lost 6 bases, J lost 7 bases, and 15 bases stayed unmatched. This CDR3 spans 15 amino acids. Germline V gives CDR1 DFQATT, CDR2 SNEGSKA (reference sequence). CDR3 DNA sequence: TGCAGTGCCCCAGACGCACAGGGGGCGCACGGGACCCAGTACTTC. This codes for CSAPDAQGAHGTQYF.

This clonotype has a handful of counts. The chain employs TRBV12-3 or TRBV12-4 and TRBJ2-2, with 11 bases aligning to TRBD2. V trimming: 4 bases; J trimming: 2 bases; junction bases outside the gene matches: 6. The CDR3 covers 17 residues. The DNA for the CDR3 is TGTGCCAGCAGTTCCGGGACTAGCGGAACAAACACCGGGGAGCTGTTTTTT. Amino acid sequence: CASSSGTSGTNTGELFF.

This clonotype was counted at least ten times. The genes are TRBV12-3 or TRBV12-4 and TRBJ2-5; D possibly corresponds to TRBD1 (6 bases). This CDR3 is built from 13 residues. Trimming left V 9 bases short and J 0 bases short, with 11 bases between. The DNA for the CDR3 is TGTGCCAGTGGACGGGACAACCAAGAGACCCAGTACTTC. This codes for CASGRDNQETQYF.

The chain joins TRBV19 to TRBJ2-1, with TRBD2 matching 15 bases. The V gene end was trimmed by 6 bases and the J gene end by 6 bases; junction bases not matched to a gene: 9. The CDR3 consists of 17 residues. Germline CDR1 reads LNHDA; CDR2 reads SQIVND (reference sequence). CDR3 coding DNA: TGTGCCAGTAGAGATTCCGGGACTAGCGGGAGGACCAATGAGCAGTTCTTC. Translated: CASRDSGTSGRTNEQFF.

The rearrangement uses TRBV20-1 and TRBJ2-1, with TRBD2 identical over 7 bases. Losses at the gene ends were 1 base for V and 7 bases for J; bases not matched to a gene: 7. CDR3 length: 14 amino acids. The germline CDR1 and CDR2 sequences are DFQATT and SNEGSKA (reference sequence). CDR3 amino acids: CSARVSGNRNEQFF. Here the CDR3 DNA reads TGCAGTGCTAGAGTGAGCGGGAATAGGAATGAGCAGTTCTTC.

The chain joins TRBV5-6 to TRBJ2-1; D perhaps matches TRBD2 (6 bases). This CDR3 comprises 16 residues. Trimming left V 4 bases short and J 6 bases short, with 20 bases between. CDR1 and CDR2 (germline): SGHDT, YYEEEE. The CDR3 loop is CASSPPLAREANEQFF. CDR3 DNA: TGTGCCAGCAGCCCCCCTCTCGCCAGGGAGGCCAATGAGCAGTTCTTC.

This clonotype was seen ten or more times. The V gene is TRBV6-1, the J gene TRBJ2-1, with TRBD2 matching over 7 bases. The CDR3 is 14 residues long. Germline values: CDR1 MNHNS, CDR2 SASEGT. The V segment lost 6 bases and the J segment 2 bases; nucleotides outside the gene matches: 4. The CDR3 reads CASRGGSTYNEQFF. CDR3 in DNA: TGTGCCAGCAGAGGCGGGAGCACCTACAATGAGCAGTTCTTC.

V usage is TRBV7-6 and J usage is TRBJ2-3; a possible D gene is TRBD1 (5 bases). The CDR3 has 17 amino acids. CDR1 and CDR2 (germline): SGHVS, FNYEAQ. The V and J ends lost 3 bases and 8 bases respectively, with 24 bases between them. The CDR3 sequence is CASSFTGTGTTLGTQYF. CDR3 in DNA: TGTGCCAGCAGCTTCACAGGAACTGGTACGACGTTGGGTACGCAGTATTTT. Complete variable domain (other parts from reference TRBV7-6 and TRBJ2-3): GAGVSQSPRYKVTKRGQDVALRCDPISGHVSLYWYRQALGQGPEFLTYFNYEAQQDKSGLPNDRFSAERPEGSISTLTIQRTEQRDSAMYRCASSFTGTGTTLGTQYFGPGTRLTVL.

This clonotype was found a few times. The chain combines TRBV7-9 with TRBJ2-7; unclear D gene. This CDR3 has 11 residues. Trimming removed 5 bases at V and 5 bases at J, with 7 bases between. Germline V gene data show CDR1 as SEHNR and CDR2 as FQNEAQ (reference sequence). The CDR3 nucleotides read TGTGCCAGCAGCAGGGCCGACGAGCAGTACTTC. This gives the protein CASSRADEQYF.